Reported below is one TCR beta chain. These data originate in a study of blood T cell repertoires in COVID-19. CDR1 and CDR2 from the germline V gene are GTSNPN and SVGIG (reference sequence). The CDR3 is 17 residues long. The V and J ends lost 0 bases and 7 bases, in that order; junction bases with no gene match: 11. The method was immunoSEQ multiplex PCR; TCRdb's version includes in-frame clones alone and lacks a portion of them. The sample lists about 200,000 clones, around four fifths occurring once. The TCR sequence derives from a man aged 40-50 years with acute or convalescent COVID-19. The sequencing input was peripheral blood. The rearrangement links TRBV30 to TRBJ2-2; TRBD2 agrees at 10 bases. In nucleotides, the CDR3 is TGTGCCTGGAGTGTACCCGGAGTAGCGGGAGGTAACGGGGAGCTGTTTTTT. The encoded protein is CAWSVPGVAGGNGELFF.